This TCR beta chain was captured in a study of low-dose radiotherapy and immunotherapy resistance in tumors. Priming of first-strand cDNA relied on TRAV- and TRBV-specific primers (covering alpha and beta chains). The PCR that amplified TCRs ran for around 21 cycles, relying on a constant-region primer and a V-primer adapter. TCRdb used MiXCR to reprocess the reads, holding one entry per CDR3 protein. This repertoire shows 95,000 to 100,000 distinct CDR3 sequences, around 21% found once; its top ten account for approximately 4%. The CDR3 extends over 13 amino acids. V trimming: 1 base; J trimming: 7 bases; junction bases outside the gene matches: 3. Germline V gene sequence: CDR1 SGHRS, CDR2 YFSETQ. Time point: after trial treatment. Regarding treatment: LDRT plus nivolumab, ipilimumab, low-dose cyclophosphamide and aspirin (RACIN trial).

The chain employs TRBV5-1 and TRBJ1-2, with TRBD1 identical over 8 bases. The receptor was derived from a male donor with prostate cancer. Sequencing was performed on PBMCs, taken after low-dose radiotherapy plus immunotherapy. The CDR3 DNA reads TGCGCCAGCAGCTTGACGGACAGGGCTGGCTACACCTTC. This translates into CASSLTDRAGYTF.